This T cell receptor (beta chain) was sequenced during a study of shared clonotypes between healthy human individuals (TCRdb year 2020). With respect to the entire study: The cohort comprised a couple of women and a few men aged 18 to 49 years. Different laboratories and diverse techniques were used to prepare libraries and sequence TCR repertoires, to increase sequencing depth and limit assay-specific biases. Between about 0.9 and 10 billion PBMCs per donor were obtained by leukapheresis. To estimate repertoire size and how much clonotypes are shared between individuals, the study performed deep sequencing of blood TCR repertoires from about five healthy adults. Per donor, three plates each were used for CD4 naive and CD4 memory, two for CD8 naive, and one for CD8 memory. Points the paper makes about the study in general: Even with the large sequencing depth, rarefaction of the sorted-subset datasets indicated that sequencing was incomplete. Approximately 5% of naive CD4, 3.5% of naive CD8, about 2.4% of memory CD4, and approximately 0.4% of memory CD8 clonotypes were shared across a few donors. Estimated clonotype richness was generally larger for naive than for memory subsets. Higher generation probabilities were observed for clonotypes shared by all four sorted-subset donors than for non-shared clonotypes. Sampling was restricted to blood, and TCR repertoires in tissues likely differ from the TCR repertoires found in blood. The genetic and exposure-history diversity represented was limited by the small number of donors. Based on pairwise subsampling, the degree of clonotype sharing among donors was expected to be affected by sequencing depth.

Reading the germline V gene (reference sequence) gives CDR1 MNHEY and CDR2 SMNVEV. The CDR3 spans 13 residues, from the cysteine through the phenylalanine. Just the 39-base CDR3 DNA is kept, in frame starting at base 1. V sheds 2 bases and J sheds 6 bases, leaving 10 bases between their ends. Using the deep immunoSEQ assay, TCR CDR3 regions were amplified from genomic DNA by multiplex PCR. Genomic DNA extracted from each cell subset was distributed evenly over all wells of several immunoSEQ 96-well plates, and each plate served as one replicate. For sorted subsets, approximately 210 ng genomic DNA, equal to tens of thousands of T cell genomes, was loaded into each replicate PCR. The purified libraries were quantified using a Qubit 3.0 fluorometer, sized with a Bioanalyzer 2100, and then quantified again using the KAPA Library Quantification kit. A separate single-read 150-cycle Illumina NextSeq 550 flow cell was used to sequence each immunoSEQ 96-well plate. As for the original processing: Because the immunoSEQ output held only junctional sequences and lacked quality scores, the filtering could not match the filtering applied to full-length reads. To assign V/J genes and CDR3, sequences were annotated using PyIR, a Python wrapper for IgBLAST v1.9, with IMGT germline references. Reads were filtered out if the reads had weak V/J assignments (E-value above 1e-6), no CDR3, stop codons, out-of-frame junctions, or ambiguous translated residues. V3J clonotypes were defined as sequences sharing an identical inferred V gene, J gene, and CDR3 amino acid sequence. The percentage overlap between two repertoires was calculated by dividing the number of shared unique clonotypes by the size of the smaller repertoire. RTK rarefaction, the Chao1 estimator, and Recon v2.1 estimates of unobserved clonotypes were used to assess repertoire richness. Generation probabilities were computed with OLGA for all TCRbeta clonotypes obtained by the gDNA method from several donors. The source is immuneACCESS, and TCRdb retained only in-frame sequences with V and J called. Part of the clones is not carried over; for the studies checked, unresolved V genes explain less than half of this, and the remainder is unexplained. That table gives V, J and clone size, and the DNA gave D and trimming. Present in this sample are roughly 650,000 clones, about 96% of which were seen just once. The top ten clones comprise 0.11% of the sample.

As concerns this clone: Its antigen specificity is not known. There are no base qualities to consult, and no much larger clone falls within one base. Within the sample, other DNA sequences also encode this same CDR3.

CD8 naive samples were obtained by positive selection for CCR7 among CD45RO-negative cells, yielding a CD45RA+CCR7+ population from which TemRA cells were excluded. The donors were healthy, HIV-negative adults with no recently reported acute infections or vaccinations. Only Caucasian adults living in Nashville, Tennessee, USA were represented among the donors. After blood collection by leukapheresis, PBMCs were isolated using Ficoll-Histopaque density gradient centrifugation and then cryopreserved in the vapor phase of liquid nitrogen. Analytical flow cytometry was used to check the purity and quantity of each magnetically sorted T cell population. Genomic DNA was isolated from each sorted fraction and quantified by UV absorbance on a Nanodrop 2000c.

The V and J segments used are TRBV27 and TRBJ1-1, with the identity of the D gene unclear. The specimen sequenced was naive CD8+ T cells sorted from blood. Interpreted using the paper, the cell subset or site label stands for: CD45RA+CCR7+. This sequence originates from a woman between 25 and 40 years old in good health. The CDR3 reads as follows: CASSLLGTPEAFF. At the DNA level, the sequence is TGTGCCAGCAGTTTACTGGGTACCCCTGAAGCTTTCTTT.